Sequencing of this T cell receptor beta chain was carried out in a study of response to subunit inactivated influenza vaccine. Germline V CDR1 and CDR2: MDHEN, SYDVKM. V lost 6 bases and J lost 6; bases outside the gene matches: 5. The CDR3 is 12 amino acids. TCRdb reprocessed the RT-PCR reads via MiXCR and lists one record per CDR3 protein. The sample yields about 540,000 distinct CDR3 sequences, less than 25% seen once. The same specimen was also included in a second study, on T cells expressing NK-cell markers. That study reports: UMIs were included in TCR beta cDNA generated by 5'RACE template switching. Sorted CD3+CD56+NKG2C+, CD3+CD56+NKG2C- and CD3+CD56-NKG2C+ T cells supplied TCR beta repertoires. Seven sequenced donors out of eight were HCMV-seropositive, one seronegative. A few of the donors also had these clonotypes leading their CD3+CD56-NKG2C+ fraction. Whether expanded NKG2C+ T cell clones recognized HCMV stayed uncertain.

The V and J genes are TRBV28 and TRBJ2-7; TRBD1 aligns across 7 bases. The source is a man in his forties or fifties who received an inactivated influenza vaccine. Here the sequenced sample was CD4+ T cells sorted from PBMCs, taken 11 to 12 days after vaccination. The CDR3 DNA reads as TGTGCCAGCAGCGAGACAGGGTCCGAGCAGTACTTC. This codes for CASSETGSEQYF.